The present T cell receptor beta chain was sequenced within a study of shared clonotypes between healthy human individuals. Broader study findings: Naive subsets tended to show greater estimated richness than memory subsets.

On this clone: Its antigen is not known.

The V and J ends lost 4 bases and 5 bases, in that order; junction bases with no gene match: 5. The CDR3 totals 13 residues. The V gene's germline CDR1 is MNHNY and CDR2 SVGAGI (reference sequence). Here immunoSEQ multiplex PCR was the method, and the copy in TCRdb shows in-frame clones only, minus some. Of roughly 1,000,000 clones in the sample, 70% to 80% were seen once. Sequenced: memory CD4+ T cells from PBMCs. Subset denoted: CD45RA-negative fraction. The chain links TRBV6-6 to TRBJ2-7, with 7 positions matching TRBD1. The clonotype comes from a young man in good health. Some clones in this sample may be carry-over from other donors' samples. The CDR3 loop reads CASSSRTGNEQYF. Here the CDR3 DNA reads TGTGCCAGCAGTTCCCGGACAGGCAACGAGCAGTACTTC.